A selection of T cell receptor beta chains follows, all from one sample in a study of tumor-infiltrating lymphocytes in primary liver carcinoma. Each CDR3 protein is one row after TCRdb ran MiXCR on the multiplex PCR reads. Of roughly 20,000 distinct CDR3 sequences in the sample, over 60% were seen once. The sample was liver tumor tissue from sampling region 1. These receptors were collected from a woman in her 30s with primary liver carcinoma and hepatitis B virus infection. The CDR3 runs from the conserved cysteine through the conserved F or W. The order of the fields is clone size, J gene, V gene, D gene, CDR3 DNA, CDR3 protein. A D gene is named only where the DNA matches it firmly. Clone size, where shown, is once, few, many, or a class for clones that have expanded.

. TRBJ2-3 TRBV11-2 TRBD2 TGTGACAGCAGCGCGGGACTAGTGGGTGTTGCTGATACGCAGTATTTT CDSSAGLVGVADTQYF
. TRBJ2-4 TRBV6-5 . TGTGGCAGTTATCAGGGCAGGGAGTACTTC CGSYQGREYF
once TRBJ1-6 TRBV6-5 . TGTGCCAGCACAAAAAGGTCGGGCGAGACACCCCTCCACTTT CASTKRSGETPLHF
. TRBJ2-3 TRBV5-4 TRBD2 TGTGCTAGTAGTAGCCCGGCGGCTAGCGGGAGTCGGACAGATACGCAGTATTTT CASSSPAASGSRTDTQYF
. TRBJ2-2 TRBV11-3 . TGTGCCAGCAATTGTCGGGAGGGGGCCCCCGAGGAACTGTTTTTT CASNCREGAPEELFF
once TRBJ2-7 TRBV11-2 TRBD1 TGTGTCAGCACCGTGACAGGGACCAACGAGCAGCACTTC CVSTVTGTNEQHF
. TRBJ2-7 TRBV7-9 . TGTGCCAGCAGCTGGGGACTTGCCACACCTTACGAACAGTACTTC CASSWGLATPYEQYF
once TRBJ2-1 TRBV5-1 . TGTGCCATCACCCCGTCCCCAGACTATTCCTACGATGAGCAGTTCTTC CAITPSPDYSYDEQFF
. TRBJ2-5 TRBV6-1 . TGTGCCAGCATTAAGCTAGCGAACCAAGAGACCCACTACTTC CASIKLANQETHYF
. TRBJ1-6 TRBV9 . TGTGCTAGCAGCACCGGGTCGTCCATAAATTCACCCCTCCACTTT CASSTGSSINSPLHF
once TRBJ1-6 TRBV6-5 . TGTGCCAGCAGGGAGAGGAGCTCCCCCCTTTCACCCCTCCACTTT CASRERSSPLSPLHF
. TRBJ2-5 TRBV10-3 . TGTGCCATCGGTGGGTCGGCTTCCAGACAAGAGATCCAGTACTTC CAIGGSASRQEIQYF
many TRBJ2-7 TRBV6-6 . TGTGCCAACAGTCCAACTTCTCACTACGAGCAGTACTTC CANSPTSHYEQYF
. TRBJ2-1 TRBV12-3/TRBV12-4 TRBD2 TGTGCCAACAGCCTGTACGGGACTAGCGGATTTGAGCAGTTCTTC CANSLYGTSGFEQFF
. TRBJ2-2 TRBV30 . TGTGCCTGGAGTACAGGATTAGGCACCGGGGAGTTGCTTTTT CAWSTGLGTGELLF
few TRBJ2-2 TRBV28 TRBD2 TGTACTAGCAGTTTGAGCGGGAGTGGGGAGCTGTTTTTT CTSSLSGSGELFF
medium-sized TRBJ2-2 TRBV10-3 TRBD2 TGTGCCATCAAAGCGGGAGGGCCGTACACCGGGGAGCTGTTTTTT CAIKAGGPYTGELFF
. TRBJ1-6 TRBV5-6 . TGTACCAGCAGTTTGGTAGCACTAGGATCACCCCTCCACTTT CTSSLVALGSPLHF
. TRBJ2-2 TRBV5-4 . TGTGCCAGCAGACCGGGTCTAGACTCAGTCTGGGAGCTGTTTTTT CASRPGLDSVWELFF
. TRBJ1-1 TRBV10-3 . TGTGCCATCAGTGTGTCTACAGGGATGTTGATTGAAGCTTTCTTT CAISVSTGMLIEAFF
. TRBJ1-2 TRBV11-2 TRBD1 TGTGACAACACTCAGGGGGGGGTTGGAGGCTACACCTTC CDNTQGGVGGYTF
medium-sized TRBJ2-3 TRBV10-3 TRBD1 TGTGCCATCAGTGAACCCGGGACAGGGGCCGATACGCAGTATTTT CAISEPGTGADTQYF
. TRBJ1-2 TRBV6-1 . TGTGCCAGCACTGAACGGGTCCAAGTCCTTAGATCTAACTATGGCTACACCTTC CASTERVQVLRSNYGYTF
once TRBJ1-1 TRBV7-9 . TGTGCCGGCACAGGCCTTCTGATGAACACTGAAGTTTTCTTT CAGTGLLMNTEVFF
. TRBJ2-1 TRBV11-3 TRBD2 TGTGCCAGCAGCTTAGATCAGCGGGAGGCGTTCAGCTACTACAATGAGCAGTTCTTC CASSLDQREAFSYYNEQFF
. TRBJ2-1 TRBV4-3 . TGCGCCAGCAGCCACGCAAAGTCGGTCAATGAGCAGTTCTTC CASSHAKSVNEQFF
medium-sized TRBJ2-6 TRBV6-6 TRBD1 TGTGCCAGCTTCCTCGGACAGGGTAGGGCCAACGTCCTGACTTTC CASFLGQGRANVLTF
. TRBJ2-7 TRBV4-2 TRBD1 TGCGCCAGCAGCCAGGAACACATAGGACAGGGGGGATCGCGCGAGCAGTACTTC CASSQEHIGQGGSREQYF
. TRBJ2-3 TRBV28 TRBD1 TGTGCCAGCAGTAGGACAGGATTCACAGGTACGCAGTATTTT CASSRTGFTGTQYF
. TRBJ2-3 TRBV12-3/TRBV12-4 . TGTGTCAACAGTTACCAGTACACAGATATGCAGTATTTT CVNSYQYTDMQYF
. TRBJ2-7 TRBV14 . TGTGCCAGCAGCCGCTACCACAAGCAGTACTTC CASSRYHKQYF
. TRBJ2-3 TRBV11-2 TRBD2 TGTGCCTGCAGCTTAGAGGCTAGCGGGACGGATACACACTATTTT CACSLEASGTDTHYF
. TRBJ2-5 TRBV29-1 TRBD1 TGCAGTGTTGAAGGACAGGGCGAGACCAAGTACTTC CSVEGQGETKYF
. TRBJ1-1 TRBV11-2 TRBD1 TGTGTCAGCAGCGCTCGGGTCAGGGGGCGCAAGAGGTGGAGTAATACTGAAACTTTCTTC CVSSARVRGRKRWSNTETFF
. TRBJ2-1 TRBV11-2 TRBD1 TGTACCAGCAGCTATGAGGCCGGGACAGGCAATCCTGAGCAGTTCTTC CTSSYEAGTGNPEQFF
. TRBJ2-2 TRBV6-2/TRBV6-3 TRBD2 TGTGACAGCGGCGTAGCGGGGGACACCGTGGAGCTGTTTTTT CDSGVAGDTVELFF
. TRBJ2-1 TRBV6-1 TRBD2 TGTGCCACCAGAGCGGGGGACTCCTACAATGAGCAGTTCTTC CATRAGDSYNEQFF
. TRBJ2-5 TRBV28 TRBD2 TGTGCCAGCAGGGACTTGCAGGGAGGGAAAGAGACTCACTACTTC CASRDLQGGKETHYF
. TRBJ2-1 TRBV28 TRBD2 TGTGCCAGCAGCTTCGAGGGGTGGGAGGGGTGGAATGAGCAGTTCTTC CASSFEGWEGWNEQFF
. TRBJ2-6 TRBV9 . TGTGCCAGCAGTGTCTTGAATGGGGCCAATGTCCTGAGTTTC CASSVLNGANVLSF
. TRBJ1-2 TRBV7-9 . TGTGCCAGCAATGCGGGTTCGGGTAACTATGGCTACACCTTC CASNAGSGNYGYTF
once TRBJ2-2 TRBV2 . TGTGCCACCAGTGCTGGAGGGGCCGGGGAGCTGTTTTTT CATSAGGAGELFF
. TRBJ2-2 TRBV4-1 . TGCGCCAGCAGCCTGACCAAGAAATGGACGTCGAACACCGGGGAGCTGTTTTTT CASSLTKKWTSNTGELFF
many TRBJ2-1 TRBV11-3 . TGTGCCAGCAGCCTTAACATGAATGAGCAGCTCTTC CASSLNMNEQLF
. TRBJ2-2 TRBV11-1 . TGTGCCAGCAGCTTAGTGGGGAGTACGAACACCCGGGAGCTGCTTTTT CASSLVGSTNTRELLF
. TRBJ2-2 TRBV7-9 . TGTGCCAGCAGCTCAAGAGGCGGGGAGCGGTTATTT CASSSRGGERLF
. TRBJ2-7 TRBV5-6 TRBD1 TGCGCCAGCAGTTCACGGACAGGGCTATCGCAGTGCTTC CASSSRTGLSQCF
. TRBJ2-7 TRBV11-2 . TGTGCCAGCAAGATTACAGGGAACTACGAGCGGTACTTC CASKITGNYERYF
. TRBJ2-5 TRBV11-1 TRBD2 TGCGCCAGCAGCTTAGCGGGGCGCGAAGAGTCCCAGTACTTC CASSLAGREESQYF
. TRBJ2-1 TRBV11-3 TRBD2 TGTTCCAGCACCCTACTAGCGGGGGGGGGGTATGAGCAGTTCTTC CSSTLLAGGGYEQFF
. TRBJ2-7 TRBV5-1 . TGCGCCTGCAGCTTCTCTAGCGATGATACCTGCGAGCAGTACTTC CACSFSSDDTCEQYF
. TRBJ1-1 TRBV14 . TGCGCCAGCAGCACCTGGACATTATCAGGGGCTTTCTTT CASSTWTLSGAFF
. TRBJ2-5 TRBV29-1 . TGCAGCGTTGCCGAACTAGGTTGTCGGGAGACCCAGTACTTC CSVAELGCRETQYF
. TRBJ2-7 TRBV7-9 TRBD2 TGTGCCAGCAGCAGGGGACTAGCCGCATTTTACGAGCAGTACTTC CASSRGLAAFYEQYF
many TRBJ2-1 TRBV4-1 . TGCGCCAGCAGCCAAGTAGACTTGATCACCTACAATGAGCAGTTCTTC CASSQVDLITYNEQFF
. TRBJ2-7 TRBV7-9 . TGTACCAGTAGCTCGGTAGGCCTCTCCTACGAGCAGTACTTC CTSSSVGLSYEQYF
many TRBJ2-3 TRBV30 . TGTGCCTGGAGTGTACATGGTCGGGATACGCAGTATTTT CAWSVHGRDTQYF
. TRBJ2-2 TRBV11-1 . TGTGCCAGCAGCTTAGTAGATGGTACGAACACCGGGGAGCTGTTTTTT CASSLVDGTNTGELFF